This TCR beta chain was captured in a study of cytomegalovirus exposure and HLA in healthy donors. The PCR used 60 Vbeta and 13 Jbeta primers. The protocol was immunoSEQ multiplex PCR, while the TCRdb copy is restricted to in-frame clones and leaves out a portion. The table records roughly 79,000 clones, around 74% of them present only once. CDR3 length: 14 amino acids. Trimming shortened V by 5 bases and J by 1 base, and 11 bases separated the two germline ends. Germline V gives CDR1 SEHNR, CDR2 FQNEAQ (reference sequence). This receptor was taken from a woman aged 45-65 years in good health and CMV-seropositive. The gene calls are TRBV7-9 and TRBJ1-1; TRBD1 might be the D (5 bases). The specimen sequenced was PBMCs. The DNA of the CDR3 is TGTGCCAGCAGCCGTCGGGGGGGGAACACTGAAGCTTTCTTT. This gives the protein CASSRRGGNTEAFF.